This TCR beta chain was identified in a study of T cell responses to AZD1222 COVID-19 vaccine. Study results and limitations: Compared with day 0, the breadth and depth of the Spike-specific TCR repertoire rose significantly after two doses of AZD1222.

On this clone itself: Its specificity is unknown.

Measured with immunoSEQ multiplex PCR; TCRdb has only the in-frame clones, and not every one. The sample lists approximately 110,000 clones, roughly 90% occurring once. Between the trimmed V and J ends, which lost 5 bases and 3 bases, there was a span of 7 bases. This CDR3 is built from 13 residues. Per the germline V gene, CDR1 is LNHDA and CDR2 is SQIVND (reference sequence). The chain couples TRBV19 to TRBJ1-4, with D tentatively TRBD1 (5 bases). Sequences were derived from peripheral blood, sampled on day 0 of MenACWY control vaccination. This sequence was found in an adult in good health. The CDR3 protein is CASSRGSNEKLFF. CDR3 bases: TGTGCCAGTAGTCGGGGGTCTAATGAAAAACTGTTTTTT. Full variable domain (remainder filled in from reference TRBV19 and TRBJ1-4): DGGITQSPKYLFRKEGQNVTLSCEQNLNHDAMYWYRQDPGQGLRLIYYSQIVNDFQKGDIAEGYSVSREKKESFPLTVTSAQKNPTAFYLCASSRGSNEKLFFGSGTQLSVL.